This TCR beta chain was sequenced in a study of vaccination effects on CD4 cells after COVID-19. Study overall: Sequencing followed a ViraFEST assay step that expanded antigen-specific CD4+ T cells with viral peptide pools. From a couple of convalescent patients, samples were taken 16 days and one week before vaccination.

The culture ran for roughly ten days before CD4+ T cells were isolated. This individual tested PCR-positive for SARS-CoV-2 infection between March and December 2020. On days 3 and 7, fresh IL-2 medium replaced half the medium. Sequenced by immunoSEQ multiplex PCR; TCRdb stores in-frame clones only, minus some. The sample yields approximately 45,000 clones, about 70% seen once. Points on this clone: The antigen remains unidentified.

This TCR was sampled from a human donor who had a prior SARS-CoV-2 infection. The sequences come from CD4+ T cells from PBMCs cultured without peptide, collected before COVID-19 vaccination.

CDR3 protein: CASSLASRSPLHF. In DNA form, the CDR3 reads TGTGCCAGCAGCTTAGCGTCTCGATCACCCCTCCACTTT. This chain links TRBV7-2 with TRBJ1-6; the D is unclear. CDR3 length equals 13 residues. V was cut by 0 bases and J by 10 bases, with 7 bases left in between. In germline, CDR1 is SGHTA, CDR2 FQGNSA.